This section outlines one T cell receptor beta chain sequence together with its context. MiXCR, applied by TCRdb to the RT-PCR reads, yields one record per CDR3 protein. The data contain under 550,000 distinct CDR3 sequences, approximately 7.3% of them singletons. The length of the CDR3 is 13 residues. Germline values: CDR1 DFQATT, CDR2 SNEGSKA (reference sequence). The V and J ends lost 4 bases and 6 bases respectively, with 15 bases between them. This record belongs to a study of response to subunit inactivated influenza vaccine. This sample comprised PBMCs from blood, obtained less than 30 months after vaccination. This TCR was sampled from a man between 50 and 69 years old who received an inactivated influenza vaccine. The chain employs TRBV20-1 and TRBJ1-2; weak D call: TRBD1 (5 bases). The CDR3 region is CSATNQGGDGYTF. The CDR3 DNA reads TGCAGTGCTACCAACCAGGGAGGAGATGGCTACACCTTC.